Shown below are 25 T cell receptor beta chains from a single sample sequenced in a study of human T cells and chemical hapten exposure listed by TCRdb under 2021. Receptor amplification or capture employed RACE. TCRdb records NextSeq 500 as the sequencer. TCRdb's own reprocessing of the public reads used fastp at Q25 and MiXCR and kept productive beta chains. Entries that share a CDR3 protein sequence are merged under the most common genes and DNA. The sample table shows 250,000 or so distinct CDR3 sequences, and approximately 8.6% are seen once. The ten largest clonotypes hold less than 3% of the sample. The time point tag for this specimen amounts to: pre-sensitization, week 0. In light of the paper, this sample's treatment or condition label describes: therapeutic diphenylcyclopropenone sensitization with weekly scalp DPC. Specimen: whole blood, collected in connection with sensitization to the hapten diphenylcyclopropenone (DPC). These receptors came from a middle-aged woman with alopecia areata. Some clones in this sample may be carry-over from other donors' samples.

This clonotype was recorded a few times. This chain links TRBV5-1 with TRBJ1-2; D is undetermined. V dropped 5 bases and J dropped 3 bases, with 5 bases sitting between them. CDR3 length: 11 residues. Germline V gene data show CDR1 as SGHRS and CDR2 as YFSETQ. CDR3 sequence reads: CASRADYGYTF. The CDR3 bases are TGCGCCAGCAGAGCGGACTATGGCTACACCTTC.

This clonotype was counted a few times. The rearrangement uses TRBV14 and TRBJ2-1; possibly TRBD1 for D (6 bases). Trimming left V 3 bases short and J 8 bases short, with 8 bases between. The CDR3 runs to 12 residues. Germline CDR1 is SGHDN and CDR2 is FVKESK. The CDR3 loop reads CASSHNRDEQFF. For the CDR3, the DNA is TGTGCCAGCAGCCACAACAGGGATGAGCAGTTCTTC.

In this sample, this clonotype turned up once. V and J are TRBV6-1 and TRBJ2-2, with D maybe TRBD2 (5 bases). This CDR3 spans 14 amino acids. Trimming pared 2 bases from V and 4 bases from J, leaving 8 bases between. Germline loops: CDR1 MNHNS, CDR2 SASEGT. The CDR3 DNA is TGTGCCAGCAGTGAATCGGGATTCACCGGGGAGCTGTTTTTT. Translated, it gives CASSESGFTGELFF.

The chain recombines TRBV24-1 with TRBJ2-7, with TRBD1 matching over 9 bases. CDR1 and CDR2 from the germline V gene are KGHDR and SFDVKD. Unmatched junction bases numbered 11, after V lost 10 bases and J lost 5 bases. The CDR3 has 14 residues. Written as DNA, the CDR3 is TGTGCCACGTCCCCGGGACAGGGTTCCCACGAGCAGTACTTC. This gives the protein CATSPGQGSHEQYF.

The V and J genes are TRBV6-2 or TRBV6-3 and TRBJ2-7, with TRBD2 matching 13 bases. The CDR3 consists of 15 residues. The germline V gene has CDR1 MNHEY and CDR2 SVGEGT. J lost 4 bases, V lost 5 bases, and 5 bases had no gene match. CDR3 DNA sequence: TGTGCCAGCAGTACTAGCGGGAGGGCCACGTACGAGCAGTACTTC. Translation gives CASSTSGRATYEQYF.

The CDR3 sequence: CSARPEAEGFNQPQHF. The CDR3 DNA reads TGCAGTGCCCGTCCCGAGGCGGAGGGATTCAATCAGCCCCAGCATTTT. The chain carries TRBV20-1 and TRBJ1-5, with no clear D. Germline-derived CDR1 and CDR2 are DFQATT and SNEGSKA (reference sequence). Trimming left V 6 bases short and J 3 bases short, with 21 bases between. The CDR3 has 16 residues.

This clonotype was seen ten or more times. The V call is TRBV11-1, the J call TRBJ2-7; D may be TRBD1 (6 bases). V gave up 2 bases and J gave up 1 base, with 15 bases separating them. The CDR3 covers 16 residues. Germline values: CDR1 SGHAT, CDR2 FQDESV (reference sequence). CDR3 protein: CASSLSQGQVSYEQYF. DNA for the CDR3: TGTGCCAGCAGCTTATCCCAGGGGCAGGTATCCTACGAGCAGTACTTC. The full variable domain, completed using reference TRBV11-1 and TRBJ2-7, is EAEVAQSPRYKITEKSQAVAFWCDPISGHATLYWYRQILGQGPELLVQFQDESVVDDSQLPKDRFSAERLKGVDSTLKIQPAELGDSAMYLCASSLSQGQVSYEQYFGPGTRLTVT.

There are many counts of this clonotype. A read error may produce the germline difference seen at one junction end. The CDR3 here is CASSLTYEQFF. Here the CDR3 DNA reads TGTGCCAGCAGCTTGACTTATGAGCAGTTCTTC. V is TRBV5-1 and J is TRBJ2-1; D remains unclear. This CDR3 contains 11 residues. From germline, CDR1 is SGHRS and CDR2 YFSETQ.

This clonotype has a count of ten or more. This chain connects TRBV29-1 to TRBJ2-1; D might be TRBD1 or TRBD2, each matching 5 bases. V dropped 5 bases and J dropped 6 bases, with 8 bases sitting between them. CDR3 size: 11 residues. Germline CDR1 is SQVTM and CDR2 is ANQGSEA. In DNA form, the CDR3 reads TGCAGCGTTACGGGGCCCAATGAGCAGTTCTTC. This translates into CSVTGPNEQFF.

This rearrangement joins TRBV24-1 to TRBJ2-3; no reliable D call. Between the trimmed V and J ends, which lost 5 bases and 2 bases, there was a span of 10 bases. The CDR3 is 14 residues long. Germline CDR1 KGHDR, CDR2 SFDVKD. Written as DNA, the CDR3 is TGTGCCACCAGTGGTTCAGCTATCACAGATACGCAGTATTTT. Residues: CATSGSAITDTQYF.

This rearrangement joins TRBV7-9 to TRBJ1-2; D not resolved. The length of the CDR3 is 16 residues. Per germline, CDR1 SEHNR and CDR2 FQNEAQ (reference sequence). Trimming cost V 4 bases and J 3 bases, with 18 bases left between them. The CDR3 protein is CASSSEGGGGYYGYTF. For the CDR3, the DNA is TGTGCCAGCAGCTCCGAAGGCGGTGGCGGGTACTATGGCTACACCTTC.

The chain links TRBV20-1 to TRBJ2-7; the D gene could be TRBD1 or TRBD2 (6 bases each). CDR1 is DFQATT and CDR2 is SNEGSKA in the germline V gene (reference sequence). The CDR3 runs 13 residues. CDR3 protein: CSVEGGPAYEQYF. For the CDR3, the DNA is TGCAGCGTCGAGGGGGGCCCGGCCTACGAGCAGTACTTC.

This clonotype was recorded a few times. A junction end diverges from the germline sequence, so it may reflect a read error. This chain links TRBV7-7 with TRBJ2-3, with 9 bases aligning to TRBD2. CDR3 length: 18 amino acids. The germline V gene has CDR1 SSHAT and CDR2 FNYEAQ (reference sequence). CDR3 sequence reads: CASSPGQFTGTSPDTQYF. The CDR3 bases are TGTGCTAGCAGCCCCGGACAGTTCACCGGGACTAGCCCAGATACGCAGTATTTT.

The chain is built from TRBV7-2 and TRBJ1-6; D is unresolved. This CDR3 is built from 14 residues. Germline V gives CDR1 SGHTA, CDR2 FQGNSA. V was shortened by 6 bases and J by 6 bases, with 12 bases between the two germline ends. CDR3 in amino acids: CASSNMVANSPLHF. DNA for the CDR3: TGTGCCAGCAGTAATATGGTGGCTAATTCACCCCTCCACTTT.

The CDR3 loop reads CASRERTGYLYEQYF. The CDR3 bases are TGCGCCAGCAGGGAGAGGACAGGCTATCTCTACGAGCAGTACTTC. This chain uses TRBV4-1 with TRBJ2-7; 7 bases fit TRBD1. Germline values: CDR1 MGHRA, CDR2 YSYEKL. The CDR3 contains 15 residues. Trimming removed 6 bases from V and 3 bases from J; junction bases left unmatched: 11.

There are many counts of this clonotype. This chain connects TRBV18 to TRBJ2-3; TRBD1 aligns across 8 bases. Per germline, CDR1 KGHSH and CDR2 LQKENI. After removal of 3 bases from V and 1 base from J, the junction contained 9 bases not matched to a gene. CDR3 size: 17 residues. The CDR3 DNA is TGTGCCAGCTCACCGAATCCCGGACAGGGACGCACAGATACGCAGTATTTT. It is translated as CASSPNPGQGRTDTQYF.

This clonotype has a count of ten or more. The rearrangement links TRBV6-2 or TRBV6-3 to TRBJ1-1; no clear D gene. CDR1 MNHEY and CDR2 SVGEGT come from the germline V gene. Trimming shortened V by 2 bases and J by 7 bases, and 8 bases separated the two germline ends. The CDR3 extends over 12 amino acids. This CDR3 reads CASSYGVSEAFF. In nucleotides, the CDR3 is TGTGCCAGCAGTTACGGTGTCAGTGAAGCTTTCTTT.

The sample holds a few counts of this clonotype. This sequence joins TRBV20-1 and TRBJ2-5; 7 nucleotides line up with TRBD2. This CDR3 comprises 13 residues. The V gene end was trimmed by 5 bases and the J gene end by 5 bases; junction bases not matched to a gene: 8. Germline V gene lookup returns CDR1 DFQATT and CDR2 SNEGSKA (reference sequence). The CDR3, as DNA: TGCAGTGCTGTAAGCGGGACCGGGGAGACCCAGTACTTC. Translating it yields CSAVSGTGETQYF.

The chain couples TRBV6-1 to TRBJ2-1; 12 nucleotides agree with TRBD2. The CDR3 totals 15 residues. CDR1 and CDR2 (germline): MNHNS, SASEGT. The V gene end was trimmed by 9 bases and the J gene end by 6 bases; junction bases not matched to a gene: 9. The CDR3 spells CASSKTSGRTNEQFF. CDR3 sequence (DNA): TGTGCCAGTTCGAAGACTAGCGGGAGAACCAATGAGCAGTTCTTC.

The chain carries TRBV24-1 and TRBJ2-3; 8 bases align to TRBD2. Germline V lookup: CDR1 KGHDR, CDR2 SFDVKD. Trimming cost V 1 base and J 5 bases; bases outside gene matches: 7. CDR3 length equals 16 residues. CDR3 in DNA: TGTGCCACCAGTGATTTTGGAGCGGGGGCCGGAGATACGCAGTATTTT. Amino acids: CATSDFGAGAGDTQYF.

Many counts were recorded for this clonotype. The CDR3 here is CASSFPEGQVNTEAFF. CDR3 bases: TGTGCCAGCAGTTTCCCCGAGGGACAGGTGAACACTGAAGCTTTCTTT. The chain uses TRBV28 and TRBJ1-1; the match to TRBD1 covers 8 bases. Germline V CDR1 and CDR2: MDHEN, SYDVKM. J gave up 0 bases and V 3 bases, and 6 bases lay outside the gene matches. The CDR3 contains 16 residues.

The V call is TRBV12-3 or TRBV12-4, the J call TRBJ2-1; 10 bases line up with TRBD1. V was clipped by 4 bases and J by 7 bases; unmatched bases: 7. This CDR3 has 15 residues. The CDR3 loop is CASSWDRGYGNEQFF. The DNA of the CDR3 is TGTGCCAGCAGTTGGGACAGGGGCTACGGGAATGAGCAGTTCTTC.

This clonotype has a count of ten or more. DNA of the CDR3: TGTGCCAGCAGTTTATGGGATGCTAGCACAGATACGCAGTATTTT. Amino acid sequence: CASSLWDASTDTQYF. The chain carries TRBV27 and TRBJ2-3; D not certain. The length of the CDR3 is 15 residues. Germline V gene lookup returns CDR1 MNHEY and CDR2 SMNVEV (reference sequence). V was cut by 1 base and J by 0 bases, with 8 bases left in between.

V usage is TRBV29-1 and J usage is TRBJ1-5; D remains unclear. The CDR3 is 13 amino acids. In germline, CDR1 is SQVTM, CDR2 ANQGSEA. With 0 bases removed from V and 4 bases from J, the gap between germline ends came to 7 bases. The CDR3 DNA is TGCAGCGTTGAAGAGGTTGGGAATCAGCCCCAGCATTTT. This sequence encodes CSVEEVGNQPQHF.

The genes are TRBV20-1 and TRBJ2-2; possibly TRBD1 for D (5 bases). The CDR3 is 13 amino acids. The V gene's germline CDR1 is DFQATT and CDR2 SNEGSKA (reference sequence). V shed 4 bases and J shed 7 bases, with 13 bases lying between them. The chain's CDR3 is CSATRTRRGELFF. The CDR3 coding sequence is TGCAGTGCTACCCGGACACGCCGCGGGGAGCTGTTTTTT.